The 27 T cell receptor beta chains below come from one sample, sequenced in a study of T-cell memory formation after mild COVID-19. TCRdb re-derived calls from the 5' RACE reads in MiXCR, one entry per CDR3 protein. The sample records about 360,000 distinct CDR3 sequences, roughly 14% being singletons. Material for sequencing was PBMCs or a T cell subset sorted from them (not recorded which). The receptors derive from a man aged 18 to 29 who had mild COVID-19 (a few samples of this study predate the infection). Cell type and time point are not known.

The table lists this clonotype with many counts. The V gene is TRBV24-1, the J gene TRBJ2-5; possibly TRBD2 for D (6 bases). From germline, CDR1 is KGHDR and CDR2 SFDVKD. V was shortened by 4 bases and J by 7 bases, with 12 bases between the two germline ends. CDR3 size: 13 residues. The CDR3 sequence is CATSDSRESTQYF. CDR3 coding DNA: TGTGCCACCAGTGACAGCCGGGAGTCGACCCAGTACTTC.

This clonotype showed up just a few times. The CDR3 DNA sequence: TGCAGTGCTAGCGGACGGCGGCAAGAGACCCAGTACTTC. Protein sequence: CSASGRRQETQYF. The chain is built from TRBV20-1 and TRBJ2-5; D gene unclear. V lost 3 bases and J 2 bases, leaving 10 bases between the germline ends. CDR1 and CDR2 from the germline V gene are DFQATT and SNEGSKA (reference sequence). The CDR3 runs to 13 residues.

This clonotype was seen many times. This sequence joins TRBV15 and TRBJ2-5; 8 bases are a match to TRBD2. The germline CDR1 and CDR2 sequences are LNHNV and YYDKDF (reference sequence). Trimming at V came to 1 base and at J to 2 bases, leaving 6 bases not matched to a gene. The CDR3 runs to 16 residues. The CDR3 coding sequence is TGTGCCACCAGCAGAGCCGCGGGGGGACCTCAAGAGACCCAGTACTTC. Its translation: CATSRAAGGPQETQYF.

V is TRBV7-2 and J is TRBJ1-3; a weak D match, TRBD1 (5 bases). The CDR3 loop spans 14 amino acids. V was cut by 2 bases and J by 3 bases, with 8 bases left in between. Germline CDR1 reads SGHTA; CDR2 reads FQGNSA. The CDR3 bases are TGTGCCAGCAGCTTACAGGGTTTTGGAAACACCATATATTTT. This gives the protein CASSLQGFGNTIYF. The variable domain in full, with the rest retrieved from reference TRBV7-2 and TRBJ1-3, is GAGVSQSPSNKVTEKGKDVELRCDPISGHTALYWYRQSLGQGLEFLIYFQGNSAPDKSGLPSDRFSAERTGGSVSTLTIQRTQQEDSAVYLCASSLQGFGNTIYFGEGSWLTVV.

The genes are TRBV10-3 and TRBJ2-3; 9 nucleotides align to TRBD1. The CDR3 runs 14 residues. With V trimmed by 10 bases and J by 4 bases, 9 bases remained unmatched. Germline loops: CDR1 ENHRY, CDR2 SYGVKD. This CDR3 is CATSRDRAADTQYF. CDR3 DNA sequence: TGTGCCACCAGCCGGGACAGGGCGGCAGATACGCAGTATTTT.

This clonotype was observed a handful of times. The chain is built from TRBV7-2 and TRBJ2-7; D uncertain. This CDR3 has 15 residues. Germline lookup yields CDR1 SGHTA and CDR2 FQGNSA. Trimming stripped 0 bases from V and 2 bases from J, with 11 bases between. DNA for the CDR3: TGTGCCAGCAGCTTAGCAGGGTTGAGCGCCTACGAGCAGTACTTC. This gives the protein CASSLAGLSAYEQYF.

CDR3 sequence (DNA): TGCGCCAGCAGCTTGTTTGGCGCGACTATTCAAGAGACCCAGTACTTC. Its protein product is CASSLFGATIQETQYF. The chain joins TRBV5-1 to TRBJ2-5, with a possible D match to TRBD2 (5 bases). CDR3 length: 16 amino acids. The V end was cut by 1 base, the J end by 2 bases, with 15 bases between. Germline CDR1 and CDR2: SGHRS and YFSETQ.

The chain links TRBV5-1 to TRBJ2-2; no firm D call. The ends were cut back, 0 bases at V and 8 bases at J, with 11 bases in the middle. This CDR3 region has 14 residues. Germline loops: CDR1 SGHRS, CDR2 YFSETQ. CDR3 protein: CASSLVASPGELFF. The CDR3 region has the DNA TGCGCCAGCAGCTTGGTGGCCTCACCTGGGGAGCTGTTTTTT.

This clonotype was counted a few times. The chain couples TRBV4-3 to TRBJ2-3; 9 bases are a match to TRBD2. The CDR3 is 17 residues long. Trimming at V came to 0 bases and at J to 6 bases, leaving 10 bases not matched to a gene. The germline CDR1 and CDR2 sequences are LGHNA and YSLEER. CDR3 nucleotides: TGCGCCAGCAGCCAAGATGTGCTAGCGGGGCGTTCGGATACGCAGTATTTT. Its protein product is CASSQDVLAGRSDTQYF.

This chain links TRBV5-1 with TRBJ2-2, with 7 bases aligning to TRBD2. This CDR3 has 14 residues. V trimming: 2 bases; J trimming: 5 bases; junction bases outside the gene matches: 3. Germline loops: CDR1 SGHRS, CDR2 YFSETQ. Here the CDR3 reads CASSFRGGTGELFF. Written as DNA, the CDR3 is TGCGCCAGCAGCTTTAGGGGAGGGACCGGGGAGCTGTTTTTT.

The table lists this clonotype with many counts. The chain links TRBV12-3 or TRBV12-4 to TRBJ1-5; D possibly corresponds to TRBD1 (6 bases). Trimming removed 3 bases at V and 6 bases at J, with 12 bases between. This CDR3 contains 14 residues. CDR3 nucleotides: TGTGCCAGCAGTTTGTGGGGGGGCGGTCAGCCCCAGCATTTT. Encoded protein: CASSLWGGGQPQHF.

The rearrangement joins TRBV4-3 to TRBJ1-1; no clear D gene. CDR1 is LGHNA, CDR2 YSLEER, per germline. The CDR3 spans 14 residues. V shed 4 bases and J shed 1 base, with 10 bases lying between them. The CDR3 protein is CASSLGLTNTEAFF. The CDR3 nucleotides are TGCGCCAGCAGCCTAGGACTTACGAACACTGAAGCTTTCTTT.

This chain uses TRBV25-1 with TRBJ2-7; D is possibly TRBD2 (6 bases). The V end lost 2 bases, the J end lost 2 bases, and 13 bases lay between the germline ends. The CDR3 totals 15 residues. Germline-derived CDR1 and CDR2 are MGHDK and SYGVNS. The CDR3 DNA reads TGTGCCAGCAGTGAAGGCGGTTCGGGGGCCTACGAGCAGTACTTC. This encodes CASSEGGSGAYEQYF.

This clonotype was recorded many times. V gene TRBV4-1 combines with J gene TRBJ2-5, with TRBD1 matching 8 bases. The junction had 8 bases not matched to a gene; V was cut back by 3 bases and J by 5 bases. Germline V gives CDR1 MGHRA, CDR2 YSYEKL. This CDR3 is 15 amino acids long. CDR3 protein: CASSQHTGGGETQYF. CDR3 coding DNA: TGCGCCAGCAGCCAGCACACAGGGGGTGGGGAGACCCAGTACTTC.

The V call is TRBV29-1, the J call TRBJ1-3; no clear D gene. V gave up 7 bases and J gave up 7 bases, with 8 bases separating them. This CDR3 comprises 10 residues. CDR1 is SQVTM and CDR2 is ANQGSEA in the germline V gene. CDR3 region: CSAQGNTIYF. CDR3 coding DNA: TGCAGCGCCCAAGGCAACACCATATATTTT.

This clonotype appeared many times. The chain links TRBV7-9 to TRBJ2-3; D remains ambiguous. The germline V gene has CDR1 SEHNR and CDR2 FQNEAQ (reference sequence). The CDR3 length is 15 residues. Trimming left V 4 bases short and J 2 bases short, with 13 bases between. Here the CDR3 reads CASSYHRPITDTQYF. The DNA for the CDR3 is TGTGCCAGCAGCTATCATCGGCCGATCACAGATACGCAGTATTTT.

This clonotype was counted ten times or more. The chain recombines TRBV7-2 with TRBJ1-6, with TRBD1 as a possible D gene (6 bases). Per the germline V gene, CDR1 is SGHTA and CDR2 is FQGNSA. V dropped 5 bases and J dropped 10 bases, with 12 bases sitting between them. The CDR3 runs 13 residues. This chain's CDR3 is CASSPQGSSPLHF. Here the CDR3 DNA reads TGTGCCAGCAGCCCCCAGGGGTCGTCACCCCTCCACTTT.

This clonotype was seen many times. The chain is built from TRBV4-3 and TRBJ1-2; D is unclear. The germline gives CDR1 LGHNA, CDR2 YSLEER. Deletions cut 4 bases from V and 4 bases from J, with 16 bases between. This CDR3 has 15 amino acids. In DNA, the CDR3 is TGCGCCAGCAGCCTAGCCCAGACCCGAGGCTATGGCTACACCTTC. It is translated as CASSLAQTRGYGYTF.

The chain uses TRBV7-9 and TRBJ1-2; D is unresolved. V was pared by 5 bases and J by 1 base, with 14 bases between. Germline lookup yields CDR1 SEHNR and CDR2 FQNEAQ (reference sequence). CDR3 length equals 15 residues. CDR3 sequence (DNA): TGTGCCAGCAGCACCCCGGGTCCTAGTAACTATGGCTACACCTTC. It encodes CASSTPGPSNYGYTF.

The V and J genes are TRBV27 and TRBJ2-7, with 7 bases aligning to TRBD1. Germline CDR1 reads MNHEY; CDR2 reads SMNVEV (reference sequence). V shed 7 bases, J shed 1 base, and the junction held 7 bases outside the gene matches. The CDR3 sequence is 14 residues long. CDR3 protein: CASKMDRSSYEQYV. In DNA form, the CDR3 reads TGTGCCAGCAAGATGGACAGGTCTTCCTACGAGCAGTACGTC.

The chain carries TRBV6-2 or TRBV6-3 and TRBJ2-4; TRBD1 might be the D (5 bases). V lost 1 base and J lost 4, with 17 bases in between. The CDR3 is 17 amino acids. CDR1 MNHEY and CDR2 SVGEGT come from the germline V gene. The CDR3 nucleotides read TGTGCCAGCAGTTACTTGACCCCAGGGTCCAGGAAAAACATTCAGTACTTC. Translation: CASSYLTPGSRKNIQYF.

This clonotype was seen a few times. The V call is TRBV7-6, the J call TRBJ2-3; D is perhaps TRBD1 or TRBD2 (5 bases each). V shed 4 bases and J shed 3 bases, with 11 bases lying between them. This CDR3 has 14 residues. Germline-derived CDR1 and CDR2 are SGHVS and FNYEAQ. CDR3 amino acids: CASSSRDVTDTQYF. CDR3 nucleotide sequence: TGTGCCAGCAGCTCCAGGGACGTTACAGATACGCAGTATTTT.

This clonotype was seen many times. V gene TRBV6-2 or TRBV6-3 combines with J gene TRBJ2-1; 9 bases fit TRBD2. Germline CDR1 is MNHEY and CDR2 is SVGEGT. CDR3 length: 13 amino acids. V was pared by 2 bases and J by 8 bases, with 1 base of the junction left unmatched. CDR3 sequence reads: CASSYAGGYEQFF. The CDR3 DNA reads as TGTGCCAGCAGTTACGCGGGGGGGTATGAGCAGTTCTTC.

This clonotype was picked up a small number of times. This chain uses TRBV3-1 with TRBJ1-6; TRBD1 matches at 8 bases. Germline CDR1 is LGHDT and CDR2 is YNNKEL (reference sequence). There are 15 residues in the CDR3. The ends lost 5 bases at V and 10 bases at J; junction bases unmatched: 10. In DNA, the CDR3 is TGTGCCAGCAGCTACGGACAGGGTATCGGGTCACCCCTCCACTTT. Its translation is CASSYGQGIGSPLHF.

The rearrangement joins TRBV4-3 to TRBJ2-1, with D perhaps matching TRBD2 (7 bases). The V end was cut by 3 bases, the J end by 2 bases, with 14 bases between. The CDR3 contains 16 residues. Germline assignment: CDR1 LGHNA and CDR2 YSLEER. For the CDR3, the DNA is TGCGCCAGCAGCCAGGGGATGGGGGGGCCCTACAATGAGCAGTTCTTC. As protein: CASSQGMGGPYNEQFF.

Of note for this clonotype: It may be a read error: a sequence one base away is much more abundant. The chain has TRBV15 and TRBJ1-1; no reliable D call. The CDR3 runs 14 residues. V dropped 4 bases and J dropped 4 bases, with 13 bases sitting between them. Looked up from germline, CDR1 is LNHNV and CDR2 is YYDKDF (reference sequence). DNA for the CDR3: TGTGCCACCAGCACGAAAGTGACGGTCACTGAAGCTTTCTTT. As protein: CATSTKVTVTEAFF. Full variable domain (missing parts from reference TRBV15 and TRBJ1-1): DAMVIQNPRYQVTQFGKPVTLSCSQTLNHNVMYWYQQKSSQAPKLLFHYYDKDFNNEADTPDNFQSRRPNTSFCFLDIRSPGLGDTAMYLCATSTKVTVTEAFFGQGTRLTVV.

The CDR3, as DNA: TGCAGTGCTAGAGTCCCTTCTGGGGAGACCCAGTACTTC. Translation: CSARVPSGETQYF. The V and J genes are TRBV20-1 and TRBJ2-5; D uncertain. Trimming pared 1 base from V and 5 bases from J, leaving 11 bases between. The germline V gene encodes CDR1 DFQATT and CDR2 SNEGSKA (reference sequence). The CDR3 is made up of 13 amino acids.